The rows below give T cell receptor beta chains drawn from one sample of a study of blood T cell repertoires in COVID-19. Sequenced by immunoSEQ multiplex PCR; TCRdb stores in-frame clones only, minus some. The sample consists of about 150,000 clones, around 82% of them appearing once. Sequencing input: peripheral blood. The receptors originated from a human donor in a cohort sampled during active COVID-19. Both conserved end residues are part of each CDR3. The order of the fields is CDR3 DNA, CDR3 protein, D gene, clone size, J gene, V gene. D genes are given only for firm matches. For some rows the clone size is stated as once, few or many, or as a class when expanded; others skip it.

cdr3_nt: TGTGCCAGCAGCTTTGTTAGGGGCACCGGGGAGCTGTTTTTT
cdr3_aa: CASSFVRGTGELFF
d_call: NA
clone_size: NA
j_call: TRBJ2-2
v_call: TRBV11-3

cdr3_nt: TGTGCCAGCAGCTTAGGGGGACGGGAAGGGAGCACCGGGGAGCTGTTTTTT
cdr3_aa: CASSLGGREGSTGELFF
d_call: NA
clone_size: few
j_call: TRBJ2-2
v_call: TRBV5-4

cdr3_nt: TGTGCCAGCAGCCCGGGTAGCCTCAGGGTTATGGGCTACACCTTC
cdr3_aa: CASSPGSLRVMGYTF
d_call: NA
clone_size: NA
j_call: TRBJ1-2
v_call: TRBV7-2

cdr3_nt: TGTGCCAGCAGTAGCCTGAGGGGCAGGGGGACTGAAGCTTTCTTT
cdr3_aa: CASSSLRGRGTEAFF
d_call: TRBD1
clone_size: NA
j_call: TRBJ1-1
v_call: TRBV6-5

cdr3_nt: TGTGCCAGCAGCCCCTCGGCGGGGGTCGAGACCCAGTACTTC
cdr3_aa: CASSPSAGVETQYF
d_call: TRBD2
clone_size: NA
j_call: TRBJ2-5
v_call: TRBV7-3

cdr3_nt: TGTGCCAGCAGCGAATGGACTAGCGGGGGCCTCTACAATGAGCAGTTCTTC
cdr3_aa: CASSEWTSGGLYNEQFF
d_call: TRBD2
clone_size: NA
j_call: TRBJ2-1
v_call: TRBV2

cdr3_nt: TGTGCCAGCAGCCAAACCGCTGACAGGGGCCGATCACCCCTCCACTTT
cdr3_aa: CASSQTADRGRSPLHF
d_call: TRBD1
clone_size: few
j_call: TRBJ1-6
v_call: TRBV4-2

cdr3_nt: TGTGCCAGCAGCTTAGCTAGGTCTAGCGGAACCTACGAGCAGTACTTC
cdr3_aa: CASSLARSSGTYEQYF
d_call: TRBD2
clone_size: NA
j_call: TRBJ2-7
v_call: TRBV11-2

cdr3_nt: TGTGCCAGCAGCTTAGCTCCGCGCACTGAAGCTTTCTTT
cdr3_aa: CASSLAPRTEAFF
d_call: NA
clone_size: NA
j_call: TRBJ1-1
v_call: TRBV7-2

cdr3_nt: TGTGCCAGCAGCCCCCCAGGGCCCTATGGCTACACCTTC
cdr3_aa: CASSPPGPYGYTF
d_call: NA
clone_size: once
j_call: TRBJ1-2
v_call: TRBV7-2

cdr3_nt: TGCGCCAGCAGCTTGGGCCCAGGGGGCACCTACGAGCAGTACTTC
cdr3_aa: CASSLGPGGTYEQYF
d_call: TRBD1
clone_size: NA
j_call: TRBJ2-7
v_call: TRBV5-1

cdr3_nt: TGTGCCAGCAGCTTGAGGCTAGCTGGAATCACAGATACGCAGTATTTT
cdr3_aa: CASSLRLAGITDTQYF
d_call: NA
clone_size: NA
j_call: TRBJ2-3
v_call: TRBV5-4

cdr3_nt: TGTGCCAGCAGCCAACGGACTAGCGGGGCCCAAGAGACCCAGTACTTC
cdr3_aa: CASSQRTSGAQETQYF
d_call: TRBD2
clone_size: NA
j_call: TRBJ2-5
v_call: TRBV5-4

cdr3_nt: TGTGCCAGCAGCTTAGCAGCGGCAGCGGCGAACACCGGGGAGCTGTTTTTT
cdr3_aa: CASSLAAAAANTGELFF
d_call: NA
clone_size: NA
j_call: TRBJ2-2
v_call: TRBV11-3

cdr3_nt: TGTGCCAGCGCCGAACGACTAACAAGCACAGATACGCAGTATTTT
cdr3_aa: CASAERLTSTDTQYF
d_call: NA
clone_size: NA
j_call: TRBJ2-3
v_call: TRBV7-2

cdr3_nt: TGTGCCAGCAGCGAAAACGGACAGGGGTTCACAGATACGCAGTATTTT
cdr3_aa: CASSENGQGFTDTQYF
d_call: TRBD1
clone_size: NA
j_call: TRBJ2-3
v_call: TRBV5-6

cdr3_nt: TGTGCCAGTAGTCCGGACAGGGACTCACCCCTCCACTTT
cdr3_aa: CASSPDRDSPLHF
d_call: TRBD1
clone_size: NA
j_call: TRBJ1-6
v_call: TRBV19

cdr3_nt: TGTGCCAGTACCCCCCCCAAGAGGGATGAAAAACTGTTTTTT
cdr3_aa: CASTPPKRDEKLFF
d_call: NA
clone_size: NA
j_call: TRBJ1-4
v_call: TRBV19

cdr3_nt: TGTGCCAGCAGACAACAGGGGGCGAACACTGAAGCTTTCTTT
cdr3_aa: CASRQQGANTEAFF
d_call: TRBD1
clone_size: once
j_call: TRBJ1-1
v_call: TRBV2

cdr3_nt: TGTGCCAGCAGCCCCGCCTTGACAGGAAACACTGAAGCTTTCTTT
cdr3_aa: CASSPALTGNTEAFF
d_call: NA
clone_size: few
j_call: TRBJ1-1
v_call: TRBV7-9

cdr3_nt: TGTGCCACCAGCAGAGTAGCGGGAGATTATGCTGAGCAGTTCTTC
cdr3_aa: CATSRVAGDYAEQFF
d_call: TRBD2
clone_size: NA
j_call: TRBJ2-1
v_call: TRBV15

cdr3_nt: TGTGCCAGTAGTACGGACAGTAATACCGGGGAGCTGTTTTTT
cdr3_aa: CASSTDSNTGELFF
d_call: NA
clone_size: few
j_call: TRBJ2-2
v_call: TRBV19

cdr3_nt: TGTGCCAGCAGTTTCAGTGGCAATCAGCCCCAGCATTTT
cdr3_aa: CASSFSGNQPQHF
d_call: NA
clone_size: NA
j_call: TRBJ1-5
v_call: TRBV2

cdr3_nt: TGCGCCAGCAGCCCGCTGGGGGGGTATGGAGATACGCAGTATTTT
cdr3_aa: CASSPLGGYGDTQYF
d_call: TRBD2
clone_size: NA
j_call: TRBJ2-3
v_call: TRBV4-1

cdr3_nt: TGTGCCACGAGAGTCCGGGAGAACACTGAAGCTTTCTTT
cdr3_aa: CATRVRENTEAFF
d_call: NA
clone_size: NA
j_call: TRBJ1-1
v_call: TRBV24-1

cdr3_nt: TGTGCCAGCAGCAGCCCAGGTGATGGAAACACCATATATTTT
cdr3_aa: CASSSPGDGNTIYF
d_call: NA
clone_size: once
j_call: TRBJ1-3
v_call: TRBV6-2/TRBV6-3

cdr3_nt: TGTGCCAGCAGTATTTACAATGAGCAGTTCTTC
cdr3_aa: CASSIYNEQFF
d_call: NA
clone_size: NA
j_call: TRBJ2-1
v_call: TRBV7-2

cdr3_nt: TGCAGTGCTAGTACCCCTAACAGGCCGAATTCACCCCTCCACTTT
cdr3_aa: CSASTPNRPNSPLHF
d_call: NA
clone_size: NA
j_call: TRBJ1-6
v_call: TRBV20-1

cdr3_nt: TGTGCCAGCAGTTGGAGGACTTTTAATTCACCCCTCCACTTT
cdr3_aa: CASSWRTFNSPLHF
d_call: NA
clone_size: NA
j_call: TRBJ1-6
v_call: TRBV6-2/TRBV6-3

cdr3_nt: TGTGCCAGCAGCTTAGTAAGGGACAGGGTTTCACCCCTCCACTTT
cdr3_aa: CASSLVRDRVSPLHF
d_call: TRBD1
clone_size: NA
j_call: TRBJ1-6
v_call: TRBV7-2

cdr3_nt: TGTGCCAGCTCACCGGGCCTAAACAATGAGCAGTTCTTC
cdr3_aa: CASSPGLNNEQFF
d_call: NA
clone_size: NA
j_call: TRBJ2-1
v_call: TRBV18

cdr3_nt: TGTGCCAGCAGCGCGGGACTCTCAGAGGTCTATGGCTACACCTTC
cdr3_aa: CASSAGLSEVYGYTF
d_call: NA
clone_size: NA
j_call: TRBJ1-2
v_call: TRBV9

cdr3_nt: TGTGCCACCCCGTCCCCGCGCGGGGGCAACACAGATACGCAGTATTTT
cdr3_aa: CATPSPRGGNTDTQYF
d_call: NA
clone_size: once
j_call: TRBJ2-3
v_call: TRBV2

cdr3_nt: TGTGCCAGCAGCCCACTAGCGGGGGTTCTAGCCAAAAACATTCAGTACTTC
cdr3_aa: CASSPLAGVLAKNIQYF
d_call: TRBD2
clone_size: NA
j_call: TRBJ2-4
v_call: TRBV7-2

cdr3_nt: TGTGCCAGCTCACTTCAGCGGGAGACCGGGGAGCTGTTTTTT
cdr3_aa: CASSLQRETGELFF
d_call: TRBD2
clone_size: NA
j_call: TRBJ2-2
v_call: TRBV18

cdr3_nt: TGTGCCAGCTCAACAGGGGTAGGGACTGAAGCTTTCTTT
cdr3_aa: CASSTGVGTEAFF
d_call: TRBD1
clone_size: NA
j_call: TRBJ1-1
v_call: TRBV18

cdr3_nt: TGTGCCAGCAGCCAACTCCGGCTAGCGGGAGTTAATACGCAGTATTTT
cdr3_aa: CASSQLRLAGVNTQYF
d_call: TRBD2
clone_size: once
j_call: TRBJ2-3
v_call: TRBV3-1/TRBV3-2

cdr3_nt: TGTGCCAGCAGTTTTAATAGGAACACTGAAGCTTTCTTT
cdr3_aa: CASSFNRNTEAFF
d_call: NA
clone_size: NA
j_call: TRBJ1-1
v_call: TRBV12-3/TRBV12-4

cdr3_nt: TGTGCCAGCAGCAACCCGGGCCAGGGGGCCCTCAACTATGGCTACACCTTC
cdr3_aa: CASSNPGQGALNYGYTF
d_call: TRBD1
clone_size: NA
j_call: TRBJ1-2
v_call: TRBV7-2

cdr3_nt: TGTGCCAGCAGCTTCCGGCCCGGGTTAGGCGAGACCCAGTACTTC
cdr3_aa: CASSFRPGLGETQYF
d_call: NA
clone_size: NA
j_call: TRBJ2-5
v_call: TRBV5-5

cdr3_nt: TGTGCCAGCAGGTTCGCCGGGACTGTTTTCACTGAAGCTTTCTTT
cdr3_aa: CASRFAGTVFTEAFF
d_call: NA
clone_size: NA
j_call: TRBJ1-1
v_call: TRBV6-5

cdr3_nt: TGTGCCAGCAGCTTGGGTAGCGGGGGATACAATGAGCAGTTCTTC
cdr3_aa: CASSLGSGGYNEQFF
d_call: TRBD2
clone_size: NA
j_call: TRBJ2-1
v_call: TRBV5-5